What follows is one T cell receptor beta chain and its context. Generated by immunoSEQ multiplex PCR, the TCRdb table keeps only in-frame clones and is missing some. The table lists more than 250,000 clones, roughly nine tenths of them singletons. The sample is drawn from a study of blood T cell repertoires in COVID-19. Study context: Samples came from the United States, Italy and Spain, spanning acute and convalescent COVID-19.

Germline V gives CDR1 SGHDT, CDR2 YYEEEE. The CDR3 is 14 residues long. Between the trimmed V and J ends, which lost 4 bases and 3 bases, there was a span of 14 bases. The material sequenced was PBMCs or T cells enriched from blood (not recorded which). The source of this sequence is a woman aged 25 to 39 who had recovered from COVID-19. This chain uses TRBV5-6 with TRBJ2-7; possible D gene TRBD2, 6 bases. The CDR3 DNA reads as TGTGCCAGCAGCGGACCGGGACTTAGCTACGAGCAGTACTTC. Translated, it gives CASSGPGLSYEQYF.